Reported below is one T cell receptor beta chain. Its antigen is as yet unknown. Trimming removed 6 bases from V and 2 bases from J, with 22 bases in between. This CDR3 spans 17 amino acids. Germline assignment: CDR1 SGHTA and CDR2 FQGNSA. These data come from a study of CD8 T cell repertoires and HIV-1 epitope variants. Study in general: Each of Twenty-five Gag and Nef epitope peptides stimulated a separate culture. Control wells had CMV/EBV/flu peptides, negative Ebola AY9, or no peptide.

TCRdb's table, derived via immunoSEQ multiplex PCR, lists solely in-frame clones and lacks some. The sample includes some 5,000 clones, under 70% seen only once; the top ten take over 35%. Sample: cultured CD8+ T cells derived from PBMCs. This TCR was sampled from a male donor with HIV. The chain joins TRBV7-2 to TRBJ1-1; D is unclear. The chain's CDR3 is CASRAYPDRGRNTEAFF. CDR3 DNA: TGTGCCAGCAGAGCTTACCCCGATCGTGGGCGTAACACTGAAGCTTTCTTT.